This T cell receptor (beta chain) is drawn from a study of blood T cell repertoires in COVID-19. Background on the study: Nucleic acid was either cDNA or gDNA, and it came from T cells, B-cell-depleted T cells, or PBMCs.

V was cut by 3 bases and J by 5 bases, with 11 bases left in between. The CDR3 covers 14 residues. Germline V CDR1 and CDR2: SNHLY, FYNNEI. This clone was recorded once. As originally analysed: Nucleated cell counts were estimated from reference gene primer amplification. Assay: immunoSEQ multiplex PCR; the TCRdb copy retains only in-frame clones and omits some. For V, J and clone size, that table is used; D and trimming come from the DNA. The sample consists of about 210,000 clones, about 91% of them appearing once. The origin of this receptor is a woman aged 40 to 50 with acute or convalescent COVID-19. The source material was peripheral blood. The chain employs TRBV2 and TRBJ2-1; D may be TRBD2 (5 bases). The CDR3 loop reads CASSDVASNNEQFF. The CDR3 nucleotides read TGTGCCAGCAGTGACGTAGCTAGCAACAATGAGCAGTTCTTC. Variable domain in full (rest from reference TRBV2 and TRBJ2-1): EPEVTQTPSHQVTQMGQEVILRCVPISNHLYFYWYRQILGQKVEFLVSFYNNEISEKSEIFDDQFSVERPDGSNFTLKIRSTKLEDSAMYFCASSDVASNNEQFFGPGTRLTVL.